This T cell receptor beta chain was observed in a study of cytotoxic CD8 clonotypes in ibrutinib-treated CLL. Looking at the study overall: Patients: roughly ten relapsed/refractory, approximately 15 treatment-naive, 17 to 18 IGHV unmutated. Study-level findings and limits: Treatment left the uncommon public clonotypes either contracted or stable in frequency.

CDR3 length: 13 amino acids. Looked up from germline, CDR1 is MDHEN and CDR2 is SYDVKM. After removal of 5 bases from V and 7 bases from J, the junction contained 7 bases not matched to a gene. A note on this clone: Its target is not known.

TCRdb's table, derived via immunoSEQ multiplex PCR, lists solely in-frame clones and lacks some. The sample carries under 200,000 clones, about four fifths recorded once. The sequence came from a human donor with chronic lymphocytic leukemia. This chain links TRBV28 with TRBJ1-1, with 7 bases that match TRBD1. The sequences come from PBMCs, collected after 12 months of ibrutinib treatment. Here the CDR3 reads CASSIGDRREAFF. The CDR3 coding sequence is TGTGCCAGCAGTATAGGGGACAGACGTGAAGCTTTCTTT.